The 13 T cell receptor beta chains in this list originate from one sample, sequenced in a study of blood T cell repertoires in COVID-19. Profiling relied on immunoSEQ multiplex PCR, and the TCRdb table lists in-frame clones only, not all of them. Of hundreds of thousands of clones in the sample, about nine tenths were seen once. The material sequenced was peripheral blood. The receptors were gathered from a woman in her thirties with COVID-19, enrolled during active disease.

The chain joins TRBV28 to TRBJ2-7; D perhaps matches TRBD2 (5 bases). This CDR3 contains 10 residues. Trimming removed 8 bases from V and 8 bases from J, with 10 bases in between. Germline V gene data show CDR1 as MDHEN and CDR2 as SYDVKM. DNA for the CDR3: TGTGCCAGCCGAGGGAATAAGCAGTACTTC. Protein: CASRGNKQYF. The whole variable domain, filled in from reference TRBV28 and TRBJ2-7, reads DVKVTQSSRYLVKRTGEKVFLECVQDMDHENMFWYRQDPGLGLRLIYFSYDVKMKEKGDIPEGYSVSREKKERFSLILESASTNQTSMYLCASRGNKQYFGPGTRLTVT.

Only a few counts were recorded for this clone. The chain recombines TRBV24-1 with TRBJ1-5, with D perhaps TRBD1 (5 bases). The germline CDR1 and CDR2 sequences are KGHDR and SFDVKD. V was cut by 6 bases and J by 0 bases, with 20 bases left in between. This CDR3 is 18 amino acids long. The CDR3 is CATSPGRGRAYSNQPQHF. The CDR3 nucleotides read TGTGCCACCAGTCCCGGAAGAGGCAGGGCTTATAGCAATCAGCCCCAGCATTTT.

This clone was seen at least ten times. J is TRBJ1-1 and V is TRBV27; D perhaps matches TRBD1 (6 bases). The V and J ends lost 2 bases and 3 bases respectively, with 10 bases between them. Germline V gene sequence: CDR1 MNHEY, CDR2 SMNVEV (reference sequence). There are 14 residues in the CDR3. The CDR3, as DNA: TGTGCCAGCAGTTTAATGCCAGGGGACACTGAAGCTTTCTTT. Residues: CASSLMPGDTEAFF.

The J gene is TRBJ1-1, the V gene TRBV7-9, with a tentative D call TRBD1 (5 bases). Per the germline V gene, CDR1 is SEHNR and CDR2 is FQNEAQ (reference sequence). The CDR3 length is 13 residues. V shed 1 base and J shed 9 bases, with 12 bases lying between them. The CDR3 DNA reads as TGTGCCAGCAGCTTAGTATCAGGGCTTCAAGCTTTCTTT. Amino acids: CASSLVSGLQAFF.

This sequence joins TRBV12-3 or TRBV12-4 and TRBJ2-7; D might be TRBD1 (5 bases). There are 13 residues in the CDR3. Deletions cut 6 bases from V and 5 bases from J, with 14 bases between. The CDR3 spells CASSPHAGNEQYF. CDR3 nucleotide sequence: TGTGCCAGCAGCCCTCATGCAGGGAACGAGCAGTACTTC.

This clone was counted a few times. The chain joins TRBV7-6 to TRBJ2-5; D ambiguous. CDR3 length: 13 amino acids. Trimming removed 1 base from V and 4 bases from J, with 7 bases in between. Germline V gene data show CDR1 as SGHVS and CDR2 as FNYEAQ. Here the CDR3 reads CASSLEYRETQYF. CDR3 in DNA: TGTGCCAGCAGCTTAGAGTACAGAGAGACCCAGTACTTC.

The chain carries TRBV7-7 and TRBJ2-5, with 7 nucleotides matching TRBD1. Germline V gene lookup returns CDR1 SSHAT and CDR2 FNYEAQ (reference sequence). This CDR3 has 12 residues. Trimming removed 10 bases from V and 2 bases from J; junction bases left unmatched: 4. The CDR3 protein is CAIGTAQETQYF. Written as DNA, the CDR3 is TGTGCCATCGGGACAGCACAAGAGACCCAGTACTTC.

This chain uses TRBV27 with TRBJ1-6; 7 nucleotides align to TRBD1. This CDR3 region has 15 residues. V trimming: 0 bases; J trimming: 10 bases; junction bases outside the gene matches: 6. CDR1 and CDR2 (germline): MNHEY, SMNVEV (reference sequence). CDR3 sequence: CASSLSTGNYSPLHF. The CDR3 DNA reads TGTGCCAGCAGTTTATCGACAGGGAATTACTCACCCCTCCACTTT.

The chain carries TRBV6-5 and TRBJ1-3; tentatively, D is TRBD1 (5 bases). Germline lookup yields CDR1 MNHEY and CDR2 SVGAGI. The CDR3 is 13 residues long. V shed 7 bases and J shed 4 bases, with 11 bases lying between them. The CDR3 spells CASTAGRGNTIYF. CDR3 nucleotide sequence: TGTGCCAGCACGGCAGGGCGAGGAAACACCATATATTTT.

The chain joins TRBV28 to TRBJ1-4, with D tentatively TRBD1 (5 bases). V lost 6 bases and J lost 7, with 15 bases in between. CDR1 is MDHEN, CDR2 SYDVKM, per germline. This CDR3 is built from 14 residues. The CDR3 DNA follows: TGTGCCAGCAGCTCTGACGGGGGGGGTGAAAAACTGTTTTTT. It codes for CASSSDGGGEKLFF. The entire variable domain, with the rest obtained from reference TRBV28 and TRBJ1-4, is as follows: DVKVTQSSRYLVKRTGEKVFLECVQDMDHENMFWYRQDPGLGLRLIYFSYDVKMKEKGDIPEGYSVSREKKERFSLILESASTNQTSMYLCASSSDGGGEKLFFGSGTQLSVL.

This clone was recorded a few times. The V call is TRBV19, the J call TRBJ1-1, with 7 bases fitting TRBD1. The CDR3 covers 14 residues. From germline, CDR1 is LNHDA and CDR2 SQIVND (reference sequence). V trimming: 4 bases; J trimming: 5 bases; junction bases outside the gene matches: 7. The CDR3 DNA is TGTGCCAGTAGTACCTGGACAGGAAGGACTGAAGCTTTCTTT. It specifies CASSTWTGRTEAFF.

The chain employs TRBV4-1 and TRBJ2-7, with a tentative D call TRBD1 (6 bases). CDR1 is MGHRA and CDR2 is YSYEKL in the germline V gene. Deletions cut 5 bases from V and 7 bases from J, with 12 bases between. This CDR3 contains 12 residues. The CDR3: CASSYRTDEQYF. The CDR3 bases are TGCGCCAGCAGCTACCGGACAGATGAGCAGTACTTC.

The CDR3 is CASSHASGVGYNEQFF. DNA for the CDR3: TGTGCCAGCAGCCATGCTAGCGGGGTTGGGTACAATGAGCAGTTCTTC. The gene calls are TRBV3-1 (or the pseudogene TRBV3-2) and TRBJ2-1, with 9 nucleotides matching TRBD2. The germline V gene encodes CDR1 LGHDT and CDR2 YNNKEL (reference sequence). V trimming: 3 bases; J trimming: 4 bases; junction bases outside the gene matches: 7. The CDR3 loop spans 16 amino acids.